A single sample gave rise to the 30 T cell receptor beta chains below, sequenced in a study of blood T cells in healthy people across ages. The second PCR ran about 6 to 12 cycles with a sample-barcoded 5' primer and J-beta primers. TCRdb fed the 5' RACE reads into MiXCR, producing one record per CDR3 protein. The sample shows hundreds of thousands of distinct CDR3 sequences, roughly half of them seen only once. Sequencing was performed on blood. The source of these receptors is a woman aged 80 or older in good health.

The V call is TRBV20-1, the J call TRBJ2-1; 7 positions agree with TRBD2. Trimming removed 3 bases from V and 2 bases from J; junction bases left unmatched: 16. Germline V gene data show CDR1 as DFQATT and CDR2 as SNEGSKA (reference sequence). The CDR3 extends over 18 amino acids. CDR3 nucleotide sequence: TGCAGTGCTAGGGTCCTCGCGACTAGCTCCTTTCCCTACAATGAGCAGTTCTTC. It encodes CSARVLATSSFPYNEQFF.

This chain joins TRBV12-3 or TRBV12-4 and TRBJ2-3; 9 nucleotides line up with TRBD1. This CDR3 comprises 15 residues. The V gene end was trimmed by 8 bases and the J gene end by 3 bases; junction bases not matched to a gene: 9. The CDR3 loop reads CASGSDRGGTDTQYF. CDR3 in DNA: TGTGCCAGCGGGTCGGACAGGGGTGGAACAGATACGCAGTATTTT.

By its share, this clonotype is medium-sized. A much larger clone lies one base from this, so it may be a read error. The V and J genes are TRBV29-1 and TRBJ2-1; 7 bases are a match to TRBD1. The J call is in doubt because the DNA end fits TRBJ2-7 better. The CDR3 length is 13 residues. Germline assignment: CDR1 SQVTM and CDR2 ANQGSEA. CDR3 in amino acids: CSSRDRDYNEQYF. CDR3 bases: TGCAGCAGCCGGGACAGAGACTACAATGAGCAGTACTTC.

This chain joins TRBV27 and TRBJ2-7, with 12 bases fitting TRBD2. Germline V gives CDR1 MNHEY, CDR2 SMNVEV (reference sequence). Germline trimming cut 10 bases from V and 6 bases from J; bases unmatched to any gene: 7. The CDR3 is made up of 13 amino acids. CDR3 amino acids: CATRLAGDFEQYF. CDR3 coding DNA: TGTGCCACCAGACTAGCGGGGGACTTCGAGCAGTACTTC.

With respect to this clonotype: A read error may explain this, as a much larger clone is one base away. The CDR3 loop is CAGIRTSTDTQYF. CDR3 nucleotides: TGTGCCGGCATACGAACTAGCACAGATACGCAGTATTTT. The chain uses TRBV28 and TRBJ2-3; D gene uncertain. V lost 11 bases and J lost 0, with 12 bases in between. The CDR3 covers 13 residues. Germline V lookup: CDR1 MDHEN, CDR2 SYDVKM.

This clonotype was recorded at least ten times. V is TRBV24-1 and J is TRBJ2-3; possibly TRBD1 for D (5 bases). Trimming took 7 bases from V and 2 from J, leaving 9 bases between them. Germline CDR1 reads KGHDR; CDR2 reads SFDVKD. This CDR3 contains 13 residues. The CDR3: CATRAGPTDTQYF. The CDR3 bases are TGTGCCACCAGGGCAGGGCCCACAGATACGCAGTATTTT.

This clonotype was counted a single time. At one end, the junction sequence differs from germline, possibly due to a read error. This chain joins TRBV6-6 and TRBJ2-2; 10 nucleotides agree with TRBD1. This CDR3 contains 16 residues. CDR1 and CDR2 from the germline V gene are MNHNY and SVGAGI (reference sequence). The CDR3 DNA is TGTGCCTGCAGTACGCGGACAGGGGGAAACACCGGGGAGCTGTTTTTT. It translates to CACSTRTGGNTGELFF.

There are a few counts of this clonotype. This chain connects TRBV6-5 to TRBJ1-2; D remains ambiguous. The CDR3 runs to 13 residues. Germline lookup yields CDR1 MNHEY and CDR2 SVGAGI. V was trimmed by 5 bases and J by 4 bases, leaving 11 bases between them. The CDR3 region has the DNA TGTGCCAGCAGTGACGAGGGTAGCTATGGCTACACCTTC. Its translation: CASSDEGSYGYTF.

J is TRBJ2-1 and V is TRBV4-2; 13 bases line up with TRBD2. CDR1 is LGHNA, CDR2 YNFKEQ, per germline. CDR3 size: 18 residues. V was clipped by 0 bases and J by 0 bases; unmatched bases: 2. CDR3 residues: CASSQDRTSGGSYNEQFF. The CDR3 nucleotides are TGTGCCAGCAGCCAAGACAGGACTAGCGGGGGCTCCTACAATGAGCAGTTCTTC.

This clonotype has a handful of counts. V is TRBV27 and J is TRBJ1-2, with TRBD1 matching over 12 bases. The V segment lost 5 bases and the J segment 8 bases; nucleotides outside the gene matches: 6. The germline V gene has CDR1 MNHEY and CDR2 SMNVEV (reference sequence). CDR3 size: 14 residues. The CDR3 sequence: CASSAGDRGRGYTF. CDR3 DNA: TGTGCCAGCAGTGCCGGGGACAGGGGGCGAGGCTACACCTTC.

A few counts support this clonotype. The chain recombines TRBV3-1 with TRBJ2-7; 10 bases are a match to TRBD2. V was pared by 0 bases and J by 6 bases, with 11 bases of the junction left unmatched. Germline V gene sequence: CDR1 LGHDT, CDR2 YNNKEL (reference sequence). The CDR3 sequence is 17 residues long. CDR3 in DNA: TGTGCCAGCAGCCAAGATCTGTCTAGCGGGAGAGTCGTCGAGCAGTACTTC. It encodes CASSQDLSSGRVVEQYF.

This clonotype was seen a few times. CDR3 sequence: CASSLAGTGAGELFF. DNA for the CDR3: TGCGCCAGCAGCTTGGCCGGGACAGGGGCCGGGGAGCTGTTTTTT. The chain joins TRBV5-1 to TRBJ2-2; 10 bases align to TRBD1. The germline V gene encodes CDR1 SGHRS and CDR2 YFSETQ. The V segment lost 0 bases and the J segment 6 bases; nucleotides outside the gene matches: 2. This CDR3 region has 15 residues.

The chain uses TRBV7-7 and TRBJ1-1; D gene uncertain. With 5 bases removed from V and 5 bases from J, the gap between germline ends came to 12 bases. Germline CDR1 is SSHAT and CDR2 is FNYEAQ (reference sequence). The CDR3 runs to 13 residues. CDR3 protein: CASSVDFGTEAFF. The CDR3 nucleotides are TGTGCCAGCAGCGTAGACTTTGGGACTGAAGCTTTCTTT.

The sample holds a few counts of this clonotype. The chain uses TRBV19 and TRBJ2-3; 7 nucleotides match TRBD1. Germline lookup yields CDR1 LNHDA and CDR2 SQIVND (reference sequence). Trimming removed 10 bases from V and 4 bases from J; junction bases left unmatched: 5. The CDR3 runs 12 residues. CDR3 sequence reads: CATRTGSDTQYF. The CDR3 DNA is TGTGCCACTCGGACAGGCTCAGATACGCAGTATTTT. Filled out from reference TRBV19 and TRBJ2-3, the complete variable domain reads DGGITQSPKYLFRKEGQNVTLSCEQNLNHDAMYWYRQDPGQGLRLIYYSQIVNDFQKGDIAEGYSVSREKKESFPLTVTSAQKNPTAFYLCATRTGSDTQYFGPGTRLTVL.

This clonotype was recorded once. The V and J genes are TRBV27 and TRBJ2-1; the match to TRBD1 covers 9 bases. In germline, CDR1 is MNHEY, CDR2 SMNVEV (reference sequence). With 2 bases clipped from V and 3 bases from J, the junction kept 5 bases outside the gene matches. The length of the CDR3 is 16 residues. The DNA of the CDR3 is TGTGCCAGCAGTTTACCGTCGGGACAGGGCTACAATGAGCAGTTCTTC. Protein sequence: CASSLPSGQGYNEQFF.

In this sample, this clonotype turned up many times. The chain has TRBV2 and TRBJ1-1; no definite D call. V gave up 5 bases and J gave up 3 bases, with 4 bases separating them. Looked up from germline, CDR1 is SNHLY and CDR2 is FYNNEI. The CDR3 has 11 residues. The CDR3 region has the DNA TGTGCCAGCAGTAAGGACACTGAAGCTTTCTTT. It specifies CASSKDTEAFF.

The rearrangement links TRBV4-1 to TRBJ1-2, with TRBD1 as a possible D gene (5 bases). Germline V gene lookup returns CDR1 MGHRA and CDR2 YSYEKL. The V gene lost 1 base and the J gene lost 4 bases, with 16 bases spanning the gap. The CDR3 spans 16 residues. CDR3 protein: CASSQGAKQAFYGYTF. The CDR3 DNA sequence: TGCGCCAGCAGCCAAGGGGCTAAACAGGCGTTCTATGGCTACACCTTC.

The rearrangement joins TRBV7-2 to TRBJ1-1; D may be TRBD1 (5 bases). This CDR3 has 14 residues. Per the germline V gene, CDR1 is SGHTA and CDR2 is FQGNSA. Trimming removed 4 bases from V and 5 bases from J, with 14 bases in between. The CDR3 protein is CASSYQGMGTEAFF. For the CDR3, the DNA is TGTGCCAGCAGCTACCAGGGAATGGGTACTGAAGCTTTCTTT.

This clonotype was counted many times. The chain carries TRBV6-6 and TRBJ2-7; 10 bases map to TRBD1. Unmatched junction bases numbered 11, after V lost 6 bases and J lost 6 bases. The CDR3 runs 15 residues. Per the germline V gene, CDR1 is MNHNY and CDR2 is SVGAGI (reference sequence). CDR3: CASSPAGTGAIEQYF. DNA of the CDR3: TGTGCCAGCAGCCCAGCCGGGACAGGGGCAATCGAGCAGTACTTC.

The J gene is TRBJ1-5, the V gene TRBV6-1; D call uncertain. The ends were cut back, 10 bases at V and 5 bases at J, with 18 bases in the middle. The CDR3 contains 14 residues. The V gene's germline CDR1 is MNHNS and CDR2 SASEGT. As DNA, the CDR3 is TGTGCCATCGTATACGCCGGATCCCATCAGCCCCAGCATTTT. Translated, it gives CAIVYAGSHQPQHF.

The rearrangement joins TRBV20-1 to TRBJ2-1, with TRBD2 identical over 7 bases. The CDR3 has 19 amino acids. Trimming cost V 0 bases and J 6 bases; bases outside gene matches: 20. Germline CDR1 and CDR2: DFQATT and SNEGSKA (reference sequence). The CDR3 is CSARDPLAYWAGYGNEQFF. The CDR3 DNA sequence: TGCAGTGCTAGAGATCCACTAGCGTATTGGGCGGGCTACGGCAATGAGCAGTTCTTC.

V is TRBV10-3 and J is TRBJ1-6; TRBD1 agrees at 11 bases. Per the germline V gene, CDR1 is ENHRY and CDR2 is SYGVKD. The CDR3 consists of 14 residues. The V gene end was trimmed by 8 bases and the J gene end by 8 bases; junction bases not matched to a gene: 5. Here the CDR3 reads CAIGTGGSDSPLHF. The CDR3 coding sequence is TGTGCCATCGGGACAGGGGGATCTGATTCACCCCTCCACTTT.

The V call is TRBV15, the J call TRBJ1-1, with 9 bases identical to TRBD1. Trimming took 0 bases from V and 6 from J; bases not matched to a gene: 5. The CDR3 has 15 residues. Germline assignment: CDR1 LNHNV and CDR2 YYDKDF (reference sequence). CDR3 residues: CATSRDLTGGAEAFF. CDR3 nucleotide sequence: TGTGCCACCAGCAGAGATCTGACAGGGGGGGCTGAAGCTTTCTTT.

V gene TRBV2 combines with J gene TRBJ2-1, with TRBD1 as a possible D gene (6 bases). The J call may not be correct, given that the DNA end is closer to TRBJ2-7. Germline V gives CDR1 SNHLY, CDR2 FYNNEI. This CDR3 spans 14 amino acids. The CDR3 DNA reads TGTGCCAGCAGCAAACAGGGCAGCTACTTGGAGCAGTACTTC. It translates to CASSKQGSYLEQYF.

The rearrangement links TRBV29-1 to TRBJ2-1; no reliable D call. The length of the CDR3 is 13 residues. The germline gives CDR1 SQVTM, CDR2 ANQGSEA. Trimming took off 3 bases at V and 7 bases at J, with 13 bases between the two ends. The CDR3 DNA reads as TGCAGCGTTGATTTATTGGGCGTGAATGAGCAGTTCTTC. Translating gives CSVDLLGVNEQFF.

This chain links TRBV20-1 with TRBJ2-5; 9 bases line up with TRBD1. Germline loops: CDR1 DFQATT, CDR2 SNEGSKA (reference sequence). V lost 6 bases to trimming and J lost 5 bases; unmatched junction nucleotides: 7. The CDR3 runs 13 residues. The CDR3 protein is CSAGTGIDETQYF. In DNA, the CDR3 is TGCAGTGCCGGGACAGGGATTGACGAGACCCAGTACTTC.

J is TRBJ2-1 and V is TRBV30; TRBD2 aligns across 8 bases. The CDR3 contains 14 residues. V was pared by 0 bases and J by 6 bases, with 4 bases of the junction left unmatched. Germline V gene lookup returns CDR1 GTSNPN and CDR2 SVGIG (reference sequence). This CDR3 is CAWSVGTRGNEQFF. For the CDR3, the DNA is TGTGCCTGGAGTGTAGGGACTAGGGGCAATGAGCAGTTCTTC.

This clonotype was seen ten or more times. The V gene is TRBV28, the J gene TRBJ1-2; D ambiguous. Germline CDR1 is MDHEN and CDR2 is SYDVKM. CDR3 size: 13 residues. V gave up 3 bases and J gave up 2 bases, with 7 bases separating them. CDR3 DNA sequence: TGTGCCAGCAGTTTCGAACAGAACTATGGCTACACCTTC. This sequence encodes CASSFEQNYGYTF.

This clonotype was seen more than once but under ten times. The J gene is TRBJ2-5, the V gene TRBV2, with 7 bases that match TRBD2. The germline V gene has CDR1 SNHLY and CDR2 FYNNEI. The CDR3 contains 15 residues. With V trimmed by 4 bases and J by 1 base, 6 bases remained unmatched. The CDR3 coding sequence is TGTGCCAGCAGTGGGATGGCGGGGGTCCAAGAGACCCAGTACTTC. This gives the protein CASSGMAGVQETQYF. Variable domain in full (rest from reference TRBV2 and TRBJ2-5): EPEVTQTPSHQVTQMGQEVILRCVPISNHLYFYWYRQILGQKVEFLVSFYNNEISEKSEIFDDQFSVERPDGSNFTLKIRSTKLEDSAMYFCASSGMAGVQETQYFGPGTRLLVL.

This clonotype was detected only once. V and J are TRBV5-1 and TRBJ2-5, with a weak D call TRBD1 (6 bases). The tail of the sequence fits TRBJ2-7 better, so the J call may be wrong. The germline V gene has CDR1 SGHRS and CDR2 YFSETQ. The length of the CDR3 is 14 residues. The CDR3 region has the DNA TGCGCCAGCAGCCCGGACAGCACAACCTACGAGCAGTACTTC. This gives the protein CASSPDSTTYEQYF.